This paragraph covers one T cell receptor beta chain sequence. Its antigen is currently not known. No qualities accompany the bases; no much larger clone lies one base away. The data originate from a study of cytotoxic CD8 clonotypes in ibrutinib-treated CLL (dated by TCRdb to the early 2020s). A note on the overall study: The cohort included approximately 15 treatment-naive and roughly ten relapsed/refractory patients; around 18 were IGHV unmutated. Every sample from remission and from progressive disease was obtained while the patients were still on ibrutinib. Partial responses were observed in some 24 patients and complete responses in 2; after a median follow-up of roughly 72 months, remission was maintained in 14 patients and progression was observed in around twelve. Cryopreserved peripheral blood mononuclear cells were obtained before treatment, at response, and at either sustained remission or disease progression. Response samples were taken after a median of 12 months on treatment, ranging from about 6 to 40 months. Of the 70 to 90 people in the trial, approximately 26 had longitudinal samples available. On average, each sample had 255,043 productive templates and almost 95,000 productive rearrangements.

Its CDR3 holds 15 amino acids, cysteine through phenylalanine. This entry keeps only the CDR3 DNA: 45 bases, framed from base 1. CDR1 and CDR2 (MNHNY, SVGAGI) derive from the germline V gene (reference sequence). V lost 4 bases and J lost 2 bases; the stretch between them is 15 bases long. Study-level results and caveats: Baseline clonality exceeded that of age-matched healthy donors and correlated strongly with circulating CD8+ T-cell counts. Sampling times were not matched between patients in sustained remission and patients whose disease was progressing, and lymph node repertoires were not examined. At ibrutinib response clonality went up, during sustained remission it held steady, and at progression it dropped back toward baseline. Public clonotypes were found to be uncommon and were observed to contract or remain stable during treatment; the increase in clonality was shown to reflect expansion of private clonotypes at ibrutinib response.

The goal of deep resolution MiSeq sequencing was a depth between 1 in 1 million and 1 in 200,000 T cells, and coverage averaged 10x per clonotype. The immunoSEQ hsTCRB Kit was used to generate the TCR beta libraries. In the original analysis: ImmunoSEQ Data Assistant and ImmunoSEQ Analyzer were used for data analysis, and V, D and J genes were assigned according to IMGT definitions. Clonality was computed as one minus normalized Shannon entropy of productive rearrangement frequencies, ranging from 0 to 1. Public clonotype analysis was restricted to overrepresented clonotypes comprising at least 0.05% of each patient's repertoire. About 13 age-matched healthy donor repertoires from immuneACCESS were used as controls for clonality. Not all clones reach the TCRdb copy of this immuneACCESS table, which keeps in-frame sequences only. Checked studies attribute under half of the gap to unresolved V genes and leave the rest unexplained. V and J calls and clone size come straight from that table; D and trimming were deduced from the DNA. In this sample the table shows more than 110,000 clones, more than 70% of which occur a single time. The ten top clones hold 7.5% to 8% of the sample.

For TCR beta library preparation, approximately 2.2 micrograms of genomic DNA were isolated from cryopreserved PBMCs. Longitudinal blood samples from CLL patients on ibrutinib monotherapy were analyzed using high-throughput TCR beta sequencing. The patients were enrolled in a single-center, open-label phase 2 trial of ibrutinib monotherapy. Sequences were derived from PBMCs, sampled after 36 months of ibrutinib treatment. The rearrangement joined TRBV6-6 to TRBJ2-7, with no confident D gene call. The receptor was derived from a human donor with chronic lymphocytic leukemia. The nucleotides read TGTGCCAGCAGTTCCCAGACCGGGTTCCCCTACGAGCAGTACTTC. It codes for CASSSQTGFPYEQYF.